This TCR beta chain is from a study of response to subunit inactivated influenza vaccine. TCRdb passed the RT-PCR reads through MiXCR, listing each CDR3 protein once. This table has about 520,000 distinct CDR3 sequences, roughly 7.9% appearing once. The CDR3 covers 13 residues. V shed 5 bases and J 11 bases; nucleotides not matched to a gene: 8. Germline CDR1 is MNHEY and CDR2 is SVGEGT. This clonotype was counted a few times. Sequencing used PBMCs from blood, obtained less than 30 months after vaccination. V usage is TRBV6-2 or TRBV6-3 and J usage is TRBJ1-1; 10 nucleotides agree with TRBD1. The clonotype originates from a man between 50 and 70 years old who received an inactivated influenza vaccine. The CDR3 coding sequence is TGTGCCAGCAGTACCTGGGACAGGGGAACGGCTTTCTTT. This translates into CASSTWDRGTAFF.